The rows below give T cell receptor beta chains drawn from one sample of a study of blood T cell repertoires in COVID-19. TCRdb's copy holds only in-frame clones and misses some; the assay was immunoSEQ multiplex PCR. The table includes about 200,000 clones, 81% detected once. Sequencing was done on a sample of peripheral blood. The receptors originated from a woman of 80 years or more with acute or convalescent COVID-19. CDR3s include the opening cysteine and the closing phenylalanine or tryptophan. The order of the fields is clone size, V gene, J gene, D gene, CDR3 DNA, CDR3 protein. A D gene is named only where the DNA matches it firmly. Clone size appears in some rows only: once, few, many, or a class for an expanded clone.

abundance: .
v_gene: TRBV19
j_gene: TRBJ2-3
d_gene: .
CDR3nt: TGTGCCAGTAGTAGCGTTGGAGAGGGAGTAAAAGATACGCAGTATTTT
CDR3aa: CASSSVGEGVKDTQYF

abundance: .
v_gene: TRBV18
j_gene: TRBJ1-5
d_gene: .
CDR3nt: TGTGCCAGCTCATATACAGGTAGCAATCAGCCCCAGCATTTT
CDR3aa: CASSYTGSNQPQHF

abundance: .
v_gene: TRBV7-2
j_gene: TRBJ1-2
d_gene: .
CDR3nt: TGTGCCAGCAGCTTACAGGGGCAGGGGTATGGCTACACCTTC
CDR3aa: CASSLQGQGYGYTF

abundance: .
v_gene: TRBV6-1
j_gene: TRBJ2-7
d_gene: .
CDR3nt: TGTGCCAGCAGTGAAGGACCGGGACAACCCTACGAGCAGTACTTC
CDR3aa: CASSEGPGQPYEQYF

abundance: .
v_gene: TRBV2
j_gene: TRBJ2-7
d_gene: .
CDR3nt: TGTGCCAGCAGTGAAGTGGAGAAGCAGTACTTC
CDR3aa: CASSEVEKQYF

abundance: .
v_gene: TRBV5-5
j_gene: TRBJ1-6
d_gene: .
CDR3nt: TGTGCCAGCAGCCCGGACTCCTCACCCCTCCACTTT
CDR3aa: CASSPDSSPLHF

abundance: .
v_gene: TRBV5-1
j_gene: TRBJ1-1
d_gene: TRBD1
CDR3nt: TGCGCCAGCAGCTCCCGACAGGGGGCAATTACTGAAGCTTTCTTT
CDR3aa: CASSSRQGAITEAFF

abundance: .
v_gene: TRBV28
j_gene: TRBJ2-7
d_gene: .
CDR3nt: TGTGCCAGCAGTCATCCGACAGTTTCCTACGAGCAGTACTTC
CDR3aa: CASSHPTVSYEQYF

abundance: .
v_gene: TRBV5-1
j_gene: TRBJ2-4
d_gene: .
CDR3nt: TGCGCCAGCAGCTTGGCGAGCGGAGATTCGAAAAACATTCAGTACTTC
CDR3aa: CASSLASGDSKNIQYF

abundance: .
v_gene: TRBV19
j_gene: TRBJ2-1
d_gene: .
CDR3nt: TGTGCCAGTAGTATTCGTGGGCGTCGTCTCTCCTACAATGAGCAGTTCTTC
CDR3aa: CASSIRGRRLSYNEQFF

abundance: .
v_gene: TRBV9
j_gene: TRBJ2-2
d_gene: .
CDR3nt: TGTGCCAGCAGCGTAGGGGGACTGAACACCGGGGAGCTGCTTTTT
CDR3aa: CASSVGGLNTGELLF

abundance: .
v_gene: TRBV6-2/TRBV6-3
j_gene: TRBJ2-6
d_gene: .
CDR3nt: TGTGCCAGCAGTCTCCCCGCTGGGGCCAACGTCCTGACTTTC
CDR3aa: CASSLPAGANVLTF

abundance: .
v_gene: TRBV10-1
j_gene: TRBJ2-5
d_gene: TRBD2
CDR3nt: TGCGCCAGCAGTGAGTCGGGCCGAGCGGGGGGGACCCAGTACTTC
CDR3aa: CASSESGRAGGTQYF

abundance: .
v_gene: TRBV30
j_gene: TRBJ1-2
d_gene: TRBD1
CDR3nt: TGTGCCTGGAGTGCGGACAGGCTCTATGGCTACACCTTC
CDR3aa: CAWSADRLYGYTF

abundance: .
v_gene: TRBV15
j_gene: TRBJ2-7
d_gene: TRBD1
CDR3nt: TGTGCCACCAGCAGAGCTGGACAGGGGGCCCACGAGCAGTACTTC
CDR3aa: CATSRAGQGAHEQYF

abundance: .
v_gene: TRBV5-1
j_gene: TRBJ2-1
d_gene: .
CDR3nt: TGCGCCAGCAGCTTCGTCTCGACTAAGCCGGTATCCAATGAGCAGTTCTTC
CDR3aa: CASSFVSTKPVSNEQFF

abundance: .
v_gene: TRBV19
j_gene: TRBJ2-1
d_gene: .
CDR3nt: TGTGCCAGTAGTCCCGGGCCACCGCGGGGGCAGTTCTTC
CDR3aa: CASSPGPPRGQFF

abundance: .
v_gene: TRBV3-1/TRBV3-2
j_gene: TRBJ1-1
d_gene: .
CDR3nt: TGTGCCAGCAACCTCGGAGGGGCGAACACTGAAGCTTTCTTT
CDR3aa: CASNLGGANTEAFF

abundance: .
v_gene: TRBV3-1/TRBV3-2
j_gene: TRBJ2-3
d_gene: TRBD2
CDR3nt: TGTGCCAGCAGGACACTAGCGGCTGGCACAGATACGCAGTATTTT
CDR3aa: CASRTLAAGTDTQYF

abundance: .
v_gene: TRBV7-9
j_gene: TRBJ1-4
d_gene: TRBD1
CDR3nt: TGTGCCAGCAGCCTCCCGACAGGGAGAACTAATGAAAAACTGTTTTTT
CDR3aa: CASSLPTGRTNEKLFF

abundance: .
v_gene: TRBV3-1/TRBV3-2
j_gene: TRBJ1-4
d_gene: TRBD1
CDR3nt: TGTGCCAGCAGCCCCAACAGGGGGCGAGCAACTAATGAAAAACTGTTTTTT
CDR3aa: CASSPNRGRATNEKLFF

abundance: .
v_gene: TRBV2
j_gene: TRBJ2-1
d_gene: TRBD2
CDR3nt: TGTGCCAGCAGTGATTTTCTAGCGGGAGGGGGCTATGAGCAGTTCTTC
CDR3aa: CASSDFLAGGGYEQFF

abundance: .
v_gene: TRBV2
j_gene: TRBJ2-3
d_gene: .
CDR3nt: TGTGCCAGCCGGGCAGGGATCACAGATACGCAGTATTTT
CDR3aa: CASRAGITDTQYF

abundance: few
v_gene: TRBV9
j_gene: TRBJ2-7
d_gene: TRBD2
CDR3nt: TGTGCCAGCAGCGGGGGACTAGCGGGAGCCTACGAGCAGTACTTC
CDR3aa: CASSGGLAGAYEQYF

abundance: .
v_gene: TRBV6-5
j_gene: TRBJ2-3
d_gene: TRBD2
CDR3nt: TGTGCCAGCACTCCGGGGACTAGCCTCACAGATACGCAGTATTTT
CDR3aa: CASTPGTSLTDTQYF

abundance: .
v_gene: TRBV7-9
j_gene: TRBJ2-3
d_gene: TRBD2
CDR3nt: TGTGCCAGCAGCGATCGCGGGGGTCCGGATACGCAGTATTTT
CDR3aa: CASSDRGGPDTQYF

abundance: .
v_gene: TRBV5-1
j_gene: TRBJ2-1
d_gene: TRBD2
CDR3nt: TGCGCCAGCAGCTTGGAACTAGCGGCCTACAATGAGCAGTTCTTC
CDR3aa: CASSLELAAYNEQFF

abundance: .
v_gene: TRBV5-1
j_gene: TRBJ2-7
d_gene: .
CDR3nt: TGCGCCAGCAGCTTGGATAACTACGAGCAGTACTTC
CDR3aa: CASSLDNYEQYF

abundance: .
v_gene: TRBV6-1
j_gene: TRBJ2-4
d_gene: .
CDR3nt: TGTGCCAGCACCCCGACACTAGCCAAAAACATTCAGTACTTC
CDR3aa: CASTPTLAKNIQYF

abundance: .
v_gene: TRBV18
j_gene: TRBJ2-3
d_gene: .
CDR3nt: TGTGCCAGCTCACCGGTGGGCGACAGGAAAAGCACAGATACGCAGTATTTT
CDR3aa: CASSPVGDRKSTDTQYF

abundance: .
v_gene: TRBV6-1
j_gene: TRBJ1-1
d_gene: TRBD1
CDR3nt: TGTGCCAGCAGTGATAGGGGACAGACGAACACTGAAGCTTTCTTT
CDR3aa: CASSDRGQTNTEAFF

abundance: .
v_gene: TRBV19
j_gene: TRBJ1-5
d_gene: TRBD1
CDR3nt: TGTGCCAGTAGCACCAGGGACAGGGTATCGAGTGGCAATCAGCCCCAGCATTTT
CDR3aa: CASSTRDRVSSGNQPQHF

abundance: .
v_gene: TRBV15
j_gene: TRBJ2-3
d_gene: .
CDR3nt: TGTGCCACCAGCAGAGAGAGGAGGGGTAGGGGCACAGATACGCAGTATTTT
CDR3aa: CATSRERRGRGTDTQYF

abundance: .
v_gene: TRBV28
j_gene: TRBJ2-7
d_gene: TRBD1
CDR3nt: TGTGCCAGCAGTTCCCTACAGGGGGTCGTCTACGAGCAGTACTTC
CDR3aa: CASSSLQGVVYEQYF

abundance: .
v_gene: TRBV15
j_gene: TRBJ2-1
d_gene: .
CDR3nt: TGTGCCACCAGCAGAGATATCCTAGTAGGAGGTAATGAGCAGTTCTTC
CDR3aa: CATSRDILVGGNEQFF

abundance: .
v_gene: TRBV7-8
j_gene: TRBJ2-5
d_gene: .
CDR3nt: TGTGCCAGCAGCTTAGGGTCCTCGAGGGAGACCCAGTACTTC
CDR3aa: CASSLGSSRETQYF

abundance: .
v_gene: TRBV7-9
j_gene: TRBJ1-4
d_gene: .
CDR3nt: TGTGCCAGCAGCCTCCGGGGAAGTAATGAAAAACTGTTTTTT
CDR3aa: CASSLRGSNEKLFF

abundance: .
v_gene: TRBV30
j_gene: TRBJ2-7
d_gene: .
CDR3nt: TGTGCCTACCGCCCAGGTAGATGCGAGCAGTACTTC
CDR3aa: CAYRPGRCEQYF

abundance: .
v_gene: TRBV18
j_gene: TRBJ1-4
d_gene: TRBD1
CDR3nt: TGTGCCAGCTCATCGGGACAGGGGGCGGCTAATGAAAAACTGTTTTTT
CDR3aa: CASSSGQGAANEKLFF

abundance: .
v_gene: TRBV27
j_gene: TRBJ1-5
d_gene: TRBD1
CDR3nt: TGTGCCAGCAGTTTTACAGGGGGGAATCAGCCCCAGCATTTT
CDR3aa: CASSFTGGNQPQHF

abundance: .
v_gene: TRBV6-9
j_gene: TRBJ2-1
d_gene: .
CDR3nt: TGTGCCAGCAGTTATTCCCGCTTTTTTCAGGGGAATACGTTCTTC
CDR3aa: CASSYSRFFQGNTFF

abundance: .
v_gene: TRBV5-1
j_gene: TRBJ1-2
d_gene: .
CDR3nt: TGCGCCAGCAGCCCGAGACAGGACCCTGTGCGCTACACCTTC
CDR3aa: CASSPRQDPVRYTF

abundance: .
v_gene: TRBV18
j_gene: TRBJ2-2
d_gene: .
CDR3nt: TGTGCCAGCTCACCATCCGGGGTCACCGGGGAGCTGTTTTTT
CDR3aa: CASSPSGVTGELFF

abundance: .
v_gene: TRBV5-1
j_gene: TRBJ2-3
d_gene: .
CDR3nt: TGCGCCAGCAGCAACGGACAGAGCACAGATACGCAGTATTTT
CDR3aa: CASSNGQSTDTQYF

abundance: few
v_gene: TRBV19
j_gene: TRBJ2-7
d_gene: TRBD1
CDR3nt: TGTGCCAGTAGTCCTAAGGGACAGGGTTCCTACGAGCAGTACTTC
CDR3aa: CASSPKGQGSYEQYF

abundance: .
v_gene: TRBV28
j_gene: TRBJ1-1
d_gene: .
CDR3nt: TGTGCCAGCAGTCCGATTGGGCCTCAGAACACTGAAGCTTTCTTT
CDR3aa: CASSPIGPQNTEAFF

abundance: .
v_gene: TRBV6-1
j_gene: TRBJ1-5
d_gene: TRBD1
CDR3nt: TGTGCCAGCAGTGACAACAGGGGGACGGGGACGGGGAGCAATCAGCCCCAGCATTTT
CDR3aa: CASSDNRGTGTGSNQPQHF

abundance: .
v_gene: TRBV18
j_gene: TRBJ1-5
d_gene: .
CDR3nt: TGTGCCAGCTCACCAGAGAATCAGCCCCAGCATTTT
CDR3aa: CASSPENQPQHF

abundance: .
v_gene: TRBV19
j_gene: TRBJ2-2
d_gene: .
CDR3nt: TGTGCCAGTAGTATAAGGGACTCTCACACCGGGGAGCTGTTTTTT
CDR3aa: CASSIRDSHTGELFF

abundance: .
v_gene: TRBV19
j_gene: TRBJ1-1
d_gene: .
CDR3nt: TGTGCCAGTAGTCCGCAGGGGTTGGCCACTGAAGCTTTCTTT
CDR3aa: CASSPQGLATEAFF

abundance: .
v_gene: TRBV27
j_gene: TRBJ1-6
d_gene: TRBD1
CDR3nt: TGTGCCAGCAGTCACCTGACAGGGGAAATCTATAATTCACCCCTCCACTTT
CDR3aa: CASSHLTGEIYNSPLHF

abundance: many
v_gene: TRBV5-1
j_gene: TRBJ2-7
d_gene: .
CDR3nt: TGCGCCAGCAGCTTGGATTCGGGGTACGAGCAGTACTTC
CDR3aa: CASSLDSGYEQYF

abundance: .
v_gene: TRBV9
j_gene: TRBJ1-2
d_gene: TRBD1
CDR3nt: TGTGCCAGCAGCGTACGGGACAGGGGGGGCTACACCTTC
CDR3aa: CASSVRDRGGYTF

abundance: .
v_gene: TRBV28
j_gene: TRBJ2-1
d_gene: .
CDR3nt: TGTGCCAGCAGTTTGGGGGAGGCCCAGTTCTTC
CDR3aa: CASSLGEAQFF

abundance: .
v_gene: TRBV27
j_gene: TRBJ2-7
d_gene: .
CDR3nt: TGTGCCAGCAGGGGAGAACCCCTATACGAGCAGTACTTC
CDR3aa: CASRGEPLYEQYF